The source of this T cell receptor (beta chain) is a study of blood T cell repertoires in COVID-19. Sequencing used immunoSEQ multiplex PCR; TCRdb keeps in-frame clones, though not all of them. The sample consists of 340,000 or so clones, around nine tenths of them appearing once. The CDR3 is 16 amino acids. V shed 5 bases and J shed 0 bases, with 13 bases lying between them. CDR1 ENHRY and CDR2 SYGVKD come from the germline V gene. The sample consisted of peripheral blood. The clonotype comes from a man aged 50 to 59 with active or convalescent COVID-19. The J gene is TRBJ2-2, the V gene TRBV10-3; the D gene is possibly TRBD2 (6 bases). CDR3 sequence (DNA): TGTGCCATCAGTCCCTCCGGGGGTTCGAACACCGGGGAGCTGTTTTTT. This codes for CAISPSGGSNTGELFF.